This is a list of T cell receptor beta chains from one sample in a study of T cell changes during pregnancy in multiple sclerosis. This table comes from immunoSEQ multiplex PCR, and its TCRdb copy is limited to in-frame clones, with some not included. The table lists some 38,000 clones, 88% of them singletons. Sequencing was performed on CD8+ T cells from peripheral blood mononuclear cells, taken in the third trimester of pregnancy. The receptors here all came from a female donor with multiple sclerosis, enrolled in a pregnancy study. Both conserved end residues are part of each CDR3. Each record gives: V gene, D gene, J gene, clone size, CDR3 DNA, CDR3 protein. The D gene is left open where the match is weak. A clone size is listed for some rows: how often the clone was seen (once, few, many), or a class if it is expanded.

TRBV4-2	TRBD2	TRBJ2-3	.	TGTGCCAGCAGCCAAGAAACTAGCGGGGGGGCCGATACGCAGTATTTT	CASSQETSGGADTQYF
TRBV27	.	TRBJ1-5	few	TGTGCCAGCAGTTTATGGGGGCTAGGTCAGCCCCAGCATTTT	CASSLWGLGQPQHF
TRBV9	TRBD2	TRBJ2-3	.	TGTGCCAGCAGCCCGCGGGGGGCTGACACAGATACGCAGTATTTT	CASSPRGADTDTQYF
TRBV7-8	TRBD1	TRBJ2-7	.	TGTGCCAGCAGCTTAGGAGGGGGACAGACCTACGAGCAGTACTTC	CASSLGGGQTYEQYF
TRBV6-4	TRBD2	TRBJ2-1	few	TGTGCCAGCAGTGAAAGGACTAGCGGGGGGGATGAGCAGTTCTTC	CASSERTSGGDEQFF
TRBV6-5	TRBD1	TRBJ1-2	once	TGTGCCAGCAGTCATAGAGGGGGCAGCTATGGCTACACCTTC	CASSHRGGSYGYTF
TRBV11-2	TRBD2	TRBJ2-1	once	TGTGCCAGCAGCCCACCCTCTAGCGGATACAATGAGCAGTTCTTC	CASSPPSSGYNEQFF
TRBV6-1	TRBD2	TRBJ2-1	few	TGTGCCAGCAGTGAAACCAGCGGGGGATACAATGAGCAGTTCTTC	CASSETSGGYNEQFF
TRBV9	TRBD1	TRBJ1-2	.	TGTGCCAGCAGCGTCGGACAGGGACCGCTTGGCTACACCTTC	CASSVGQGPLGYTF
TRBV29-1	.	TRBJ2-2	.	TGCAGCGTTGAAGATCCCTACGGGGGGGAGCTGTTTTTT	CSVEDPYGGELFF
TRBV7-9	.	TRBJ2-7	.	TGTGCCAGCGGTGCAGGGAATTCGGAGCAGTACTTC	CASGAGNSEQYF
TRBV2	TRBD1	TRBJ2-7	.	TGTGCCAGCAGAGATACCGACAGGGCAATAACCCACGAGCAGTACTTC	CASRDTDRAITHEQYF
TRBV29-1	.	TRBJ1-1	few	TGCAGCGTTGAAACGGAGGGCACTGAAGCTTTCTTT	CSVETEGTEAFF
TRBV7-9	.	TRBJ1-1	.	TGTGCCAGCAGCCGAGGGGGGGGCGGCACTGAAGCTTTCTTT	CASSRGGGGTEAFF
TRBV7-7	.	TRBJ2-1	.	TGTGCTAGCAGCCTAAACCCAGGCGATGAGCAGTTCTTC	CASSLNPGDEQFF
TRBV2	TRBD2	TRBJ2-3	.	TGTGCCAACCTCGGGACTAGCGGGGAAGGAGCAGATACGCAGTATTTT	CANLGTSGEGADTQYF
TRBV4-3	.	TRBJ2-1	.	TGCGCCAGCAGCCAAGAGTCTCCCGGCTCCTACAATGAGCAGTTCTTC	CASSQESPGSYNEQFF
TRBV5-1	.	TRBJ2-7	.	TGCGCCAGCAGCTTGGACAGTGTGGGGCCTTTCTACGAGCAGTACTTC	CASSLDSVGPFYEQYF
TRBV6-6	TRBD1	TRBJ1-5	.	TGTGCCAGCAGTGGGAGGGACAGGGCGATAAATCAGCCCCAGCATTTT	CASSGRDRAINQPQHF
TRBV27	.	TRBJ2-4	.	TGTGCCAGCAGTTTGTTCCGGGGTGGGGACATTCAGTACTTC	CASSLFRGGDIQYF
TRBV7-9	.	TRBJ1-1	.	TGTGCCGGCAGGACGGGGAGGGGCACTGAAGCTTTCTTT	CAGRTGRGTEAFF
TRBV6-5	.	TRBJ1-5	.	TGTGCCAGCAGCCGGACAGATAATCAGCCCCAGCATTTT	CASSRTDNQPQHF
TRBV7-8	TRBD2	TRBJ2-5	.	TGTGCCAGCAGCGCTAACATAGCGGGGGGGCCGAGGGAGACCCAGTACTTC	CASSANIAGGPRETQYF
TRBV6-1	.	TRBJ1-3	.	TGTGCCAGCAGGGGGCCTGGAAACACCATATATTTT	CASRGPGNTIYF
TRBV11-2	.	TRBJ2-3	.	TGTGCCAGCAGCTCGCAAGAGGCAGATACGCAGTATTTT	CASSSQEADTQYF
TRBV4-1	TRBD1	TRBJ1-2	.	TGCGCCAGCAGCCATTACCCGCAGGGGGGTGGCTACACCTTC	CASSHYPQGGGYTF
TRBV5-6	TRBD2	TRBJ2-1	.	TGTGCCAGCAGCTTCTTCCCGACTAGCGGGGGACCGCAGTTCTTC	CASSFFPTSGGPQFF
TRBV7-9	.	TRBJ2-1	.	TGTGCCAGCAGCGGACTACGGCTTGAGCAGTTCTTC	CASSGLRLEQFF
TRBV29-1	.	TRBJ1-2	.	TGCAGCGTTGACTCTGACACGGGGGGCTATGGCTACACCTTC	CSVDSDTGGYGYTF
TRBV27	.	TRBJ2-7	.	TGTGCCAGCAGTTTAAGTTTGAGTTACGAGCAGTACTTC	CASSLSLSYEQYF
TRBV2	.	TRBJ1-6	.	TGTGCCAGCAGTGACGGAGGCCCCCCGGGAAGGGCCAAAAATTCACCCCTCCACTTT	CASSDGGPPGRAKNSPLHF
TRBV6-6	.	TRBJ1-1	.	TGTGCCAGCAGTTACCCCGGGACATCTGAAGCTTTCTTT	CASSYPGTSEAFF
TRBV7-2	.	TRBJ2-1	.	TGTGCCAGCAGCTCGGCGACTGTAATCAATGAGCAGTTCTTC	CASSSATVINEQFF
TRBV30	.	TRBJ1-3	.	TGTGCCCGATCGAGTTCTGGAAACACCATATATTTT	CARSSSGNTIYF
TRBV4-3	TRBD2	TRBJ2-5	once	TGCGCCAGCAGCCCCCAACCCACTAGCGGGGGCTTCCAAGAGACCCAGTACTTC	CASSPQPTSGGFQETQYF
TRBV11-2	TRBD1	TRBJ2-5	.	TGTGCCAGCAGCCCAACAGGGGTAAAGGGCCAAGAGACCCAGTACTTC	CASSPTGVKGQETQYF
TRBV5-1	TRBD1	TRBJ1-2	.	TGCGCCAGCAGCTCCAACTCCGACAGGGGGCATTGGTATGGCTACACCTTC	CASSSNSDRGHWYGYTF
TRBV5-1	.	TRBJ2-7	.	TGCGCCAGCAGCTTGGGACCTAGCTCCTACGAGCAGTACTTC	CASSLGPSSYEQYF
TRBV11-3	TRBD2	TRBJ2-2	once	TGTGCCAGCAGCTTTGGGGTGGGAGGGCAGCTGTTTTTT	CASSFGVGGQLFF
TRBV5-6	.	TRBJ1-6	few	TGTGCCACCCGGGTGGGGCATTCTAATTCACCCCTCCACTTT	CATRVGHSNSPLHF
TRBV7-3	TRBD2	TRBJ2-1	.	TGTGCCAGCAGCTCGCAGGCGCGGGGGGACTACAATGAGCAGTTCTTC	CASSSQARGDYNEQFF
TRBV7-9	TRBD2	TRBJ2-1	.	TGTGCCAGCAGCTCGCCTAGCGGGGCGTTAAACTCCTACAATGAGCAGTTCTTC	CASSSPSGALNSYNEQFF
TRBV6-6	TRBD1	TRBJ1-1	.	TGTGCCAGCAGCCAGGGGGCCCCTGAAGCTTTCTTT	CASSQGAPEAFF
TRBV29-1	.	TRBJ2-1	.	TGCAGCGCTGCCTACCAACCCCAGTTCTTC	CSAAYQPQFF
TRBV4-2	TRBD2	TRBJ2-3	few	TGTGCCAGCAGCCAAGTGGTAGTAGCGGGGTCAGATACGCAGTATTTT	CASSQVVVAGSDTQYF
TRBV6-6	TRBD2	TRBJ2-5	.	TGTGCCAGCAGTTACCCGAGCGGGGGAGAGACCCAGTACTTC	CASSYPSGGETQYF
TRBV10-2	.	TRBJ2-5	.	TGCGCCAGCAGTGAGTCGAATATCCTAGACTGGCATCAGGAGACCCAGTACTTC	CASSESNILDWHQETQYF
TRBV5-1	.	TRBJ1-1	.	TGCGCCAGCAGCCCAACAGGTGGAGTGACTGAAGCTTTCTTT	CASSPTGGVTEAFF
TRBV4-2	.	TRBJ2-7	.	TGTGCCAGCAGCCAAGATGTTGAGAGCTCCTACGAGCAGTACTTC	CASSQDVESSYEQYF
TRBV6-1	TRBD2	TRBJ2-7	.	TGTGCCAGCACCCTAACCCTAGCGGTGTACGAGCAGTACTTC	CASTLTLAVYEQYF
TRBV4-1	.	TRBJ1-1	.	TGCGCCAGCAGCCGCGGACAGTTCATGAACACTGAAGCTTTCTTT	CASSRGQFMNTEAFF
TRBV5-6	.	TRBJ1-4	.	TGTGCCAGCAGCTCATGGGGGGGATTTAATGAAAAACTGTTTTTT	CASSSWGGFNEKLFF
TRBV19	TRBD1	TRBJ1-6	.	TGTGCCAGTAGTACCCCTGACAGGGCCTTCAATTCACCCCTCCACTTT	CASSTPDRAFNSPLHF
TRBV6-1	.	TRBJ1-2	.	TGTGCCAGCAGACCGACAGACTTCTATGGCTACACCTTC	CASRPTDFYGYTF
TRBV7-2	TRBD2	TRBJ2-7	once	TGTGCCAGCAGCTTAGGGGGGGGGTACGAGCAGTACTTC	CASSLGGGYEQYF
TRBV28	.	TRBJ2-5	.	TGTGCCAGCAGTTGGGGCGCGAAGCTGAGGACCCAGTACTTC	CASSWGAKLRTQYF
TRBV9	.	TRBJ1-2	.	TGTGCCAGCAGCGTAGAGTACGGTACTAACTATGGCTACACCTTC	CASSVEYGTNYGYTF
TRBV27	TRBD1	TRBJ2-7	.	TGTGCCAGCAGTCCGGACAGGTCATACTACGAGCAGTACTTC	CASSPDRSYYEQYF
TRBV19	.	TRBJ2-6	once	TGTGCCAGTAACACTCGGGGGTTTTCTGGGGCCAACGTCCTGACTTTC	CASNTRGFSGANVLTF